This TCR beta chain came from a study of blood T cells in healthy people across ages (dated by TCRdb to between 2014 and 2017). Turning to the overall study: In model experiments, template switching captured roughly one uniquely barcoded TCR beta cDNA molecule for every two T cells. The study measured age-related changes in TCR beta repertoire diversity using deep sequencing normalized with unique cDNA molecular identifiers. Donors were grouped into four age groups: young (average 16 years), middle-aged (roughly 37), aged (around 60) and long-lived (just over 80). Using the same blood draw, the study looked at two additional independent replicas of 1 million unique cDNA reads for two donors, one aged 18 to 30 and the other aged 80 or older. To avoid experimental bias, donors of different ages were randomly spread across the sequencing lanes. Broad study findings and their caveats: A strong correlation was found between observed TCR beta diversity and the percentage of naive T cells measured by flow cytometry. The long-lived group showed more naive CD4+ T cells, fewer expanded clones and increased TCR diversity than the aged group, suggesting age selection. Total diversity estimates from one million sequenced T cells were considered lower bounds and underestimates. Donor CMV infection status was unknown, potentially confounding age-related changes in expanded clonotypes. Bulk unsorted PBMC profiling prevented conclusive comparison of naive and antigen-experienced compartments. Observed TCR beta diversity per million T cells fell roughly linearly with age, and a significant reduction was already apparent by age roughly 40.

The donors were under 40 Caucasian individuals from Russia, aged roughly 6 to 90 years, who were systemically healthy. Each donor gave 8.5 to 10 milliliters of peripheral blood, collected into EDTA-treated Vacutainer tubes. Ficoll-Paque density-gradient centrifugation was used to isolate PBMCs, with at least 6 million obtained per sample. Total RNA was extracted from PBMCs with Trizol reagent, with at least 6 micrograms obtained per sample. The percentages of naive CD45RAhigh/CD27high T cells were determined by flow cytometry on a PBMC aliquot from every donor. CDR1 and CDR2, per the germline V gene (reference sequence), are SEHNR and FQNEAQ. From the cysteine through the phenylalanine, the CDR3 covers 15 amino acids. Only the CDR3 portion is preserved as DNA: 45 bases, with reading frame beginning at the first base. At the junction V is shortened by 4 bases and J by 0 bases, with 9 bases in between.

Receptors were amplified or captured by 5' RACE. TCRdb names Illumina HiSeq 2500 as the instrument used. The second PCR ran for about 6 to 11 cycles and used a J-beta primer mix along with a sample-barcoded 5' primer. A template-switch 5' adaptor carrying 12 random nucleotides introduced a unique molecular identifier onto each TCR beta cDNA molecule. At least 2.5 million CDR3-containing paired-end reads were obtained from each sample. The Mint cDNA synthesis kit, primed by a TRBC-specific oligonucleotide, was used to synthesize first-strand cDNA from all RNA. Following uracil-DNA glycosylase treatment, a first 18-cycle PCR with universal primers M1SS and BC2_uni_R was performed on all cDNA. The authors processed their data as follows. For normalization, 1 million high-quality reads were randomly selected from each sample, with every read carrying a distinct molecular identifier. Reads sharing molecular identifiers were discarded rather than binned into consensus sequences. MiTCR, with a Q25 quality threshold and the strictest error-elimination algorithm, was used for CDR3 identification, clonotype clustering and error correction. A nonparametric unseen species model with Euler transformation was used to estimate a lower bound on total TCR beta diversity. TCRdb trimmed the raw reads at Q25, called clones with MiXCR and kept productive beta chains. Duplicate CDR3 protein sequences are folded into a single record with the most common DNA and genes. TCRdb's processing, not the authors', yielded these V and J calls. The sample yields over 600,000 distinct CDR3 sequences; approximately 40% were counted once. 25% to 35% of the sample is taken by the ten largest.

Comment on this clonotype: Its antigen specificity is not known. Base quality data are lacking; no much larger clone is found one base away.

The chain is made from TRBV7-9 and TRBJ1-4; the best D guess is TRBD1, with 6 bases matching. This TCR was recovered from a man older than 75 in good health. The source material was blood. The DNA sequence follows: TGTGCCAGCAGCTCGGGACAAACAACTAATGAAAAACTGTTTTTT. It encodes CASSSGQTTNEKLFF.